This passage covers 19 T cell receptor beta chains from one sample sequenced in a study of CD8+CD57+ T cells in acquired aplastic anemia (dated by TCRdb to between 2018 and 2020). The listed sequencing device is Illumina HiSeq 2000. Genomic DNA served as template for TCR beta VDJ combination and CDR3 sequence profiling. The public reads were reanalyzed by TCRdb: fastp trimming at Q25, MiXCR alignment, in-frame beta chains only. Rows with one shared CDR3 protein collapse into an entry with the most common genes and DNA. The sample data list 150,000 to 200,000 distinct CDR3 sequences, and under 50% of these were observed just once. About 1.8% of the sample belongs to the ten largest clones. Expansion of CD8+CD57+ cells had been shown by flow cytometry in the patients chosen for sequencing. The sequencing sample was made of sorted CD4+, CD8+, or CD8+CD57+ T cells (not recorded which) from PBMCs. Source of these receptors: a human donor with aplastic anemia.

This chain links TRBV20-1 with TRBJ2-1, with 9 bases identical to TRBD1. V shed 6 bases, J shed 5 bases, and the junction held 11 bases outside the gene matches. Looked up from germline, CDR1 is DFQATT and CDR2 is SNEGSKA (reference sequence). This CDR3 spans 15 amino acids. The CDR3 loop reads CSATGTGTVDNEQFF. The CDR3 nucleotides are TGCAGTGCCACCGGGACAGGGACGGTTGACAATGAGCAGTTCTTC.

This chain connects TRBV29-1 to TRBJ1-2, with 11 bases fitting TRBD1. Unmatched junction bases numbered 7, after V lost 2 bases and J lost 5 bases. The CDR3 has 15 amino acids. Germline V lookup: CDR1 SQVTM, CDR2 ANQGSEA. The CDR3 DNA reads TGCAGCGTTGAACCGGGGAGGGACAGGGGGTATGGCTACACCTTC. Its translation is CSVEPGRDRGYGYTF.

There are many counts of this clonotype. The chain recombines TRBV6-6 with TRBJ1-4; D may be TRBD1 (5 bases). Germline-derived CDR1 and CDR2 are MNHNY and SVGAGI (reference sequence). Trimming took off 8 bases at V and 6 bases at J, with 19 bases between the two ends. CDR3 length equals 15 residues. CDR3 region: CASLRGAGDDEKLFF. CDR3 in DNA: TGTGCCAGCCTCCGGGGCGCGGGGGACGATGAAAAACTGTTTTTT.

As to this clonotype: Since the CDR3 does not end with the conserved phenylalanine or tryptophan, this likely comes from a read error. This chain uses TRBV6-1 with TRBJ2-1; D possibly matches TRBD1 or TRBD2 (5 bases each). V was pared by 7 bases and J by 2 bases, with 9 bases between. The CDR3 loop spans 13 amino acids. Germline-derived CDR1 and CDR2 are MNHNS and SASEGT. CDR3 coding DNA: TGTGCCAGCACGGGACCTCCCTACAATGAGCAGTTCCTC. Translated: CASTGPPYNEQFL.

The chain recombines TRBV10-3 with TRBJ1-5; TRBD1 aligns across 7 bases. Trimming cost V 2 bases and J 2 bases; bases outside gene matches: 6. CDR1 and CDR2 from the germline V gene are ENHRY and SYGVKD. The CDR3 covers 16 residues. The DNA for the CDR3 is TGTGCCATCAGTGAGACCCAGGGGGGTGGCAATCAGCCCCAGCATTTT. Translating it yields CAISETQGGGNQPQHF.

This clonotype was observed at least ten times. V gene TRBV12-3 or TRBV12-4 combines with J gene TRBJ2-5, with a tentative D call TRBD2 (5 bases). The CDR3 is 13 residues long. Trimming pared 2 bases from V and 4 bases from J, leaving 8 bases between. CDR3 bases: TGTGCCAGCAGTTTATCGGGGTTAGAGACCCAGTACTTC. As protein: CASSLSGLETQYF.

In this sample, this clonotype turned up a few times. The chain combines TRBV29-1 with TRBJ1-1, with D unresolved. This CDR3 comprises 10 residues. Per the germline V gene, CDR1 is SQVTM and CDR2 is ANQGSEA. The V end lost 7 bases, the J end lost 10 bases, and 13 bases lay between the germline ends. Written as DNA, the CDR3 is TGCAGCGCCGCGGACCGGGCAGCTTTCTTT. As protein: CSAADRAAFF.

This clonotype was seen ten or more times. This chain links TRBV5-5 with TRBJ2-7; D unclear. Germline CDR1 SGHKS, CDR2 YYEKEE (reference sequence). This CDR3 comprises 13 residues. V shed 7 bases and J shed 1 base, with 12 bases lying between them. The CDR3 sequence: CASFPGGSYEQYF. CDR3 in DNA: TGTGCCAGCTTCCCTGGCGGTTCCTACGAGCAGTACTTC.

In its sample, this clonotype was seen many times. This rearrangement joins TRBV7-2 to TRBJ1-1; D call uncertain. Trimming stripped 1 base from V and 5 bases from J, with 8 bases between. CDR3 length: 13 residues. CDR1 and CDR2 (germline): SGHTA, FQGNSA. CDR3 amino acids: CASSLGGITEAFF. The CDR3 DNA reads as TGTGCCAGCAGCTTAGGGGGAATAACTGAAGCTTTCTTT.

This clonotype was observed at least ten times. A read error may produce the germline difference seen at one junction end. The rearrangement links TRBV7-7 to TRBJ2-7; 7 bases fit TRBD2. The CDR3 extends over 15 amino acids. Germline V gene sequence: CDR1 SSHAT, CDR2 FNYEAQ (reference sequence). The CDR3 region is CASSTHPGGSYEQYF. CDR3 bases: TGTGCTAGCAGCACCCATCCGGGAGGCTCCTACGAGCAGTACTTC.

There are many counts of this clonotype. The chain recombines TRBV7-9 with TRBJ2-7; D is undetermined. Germline V CDR1 and CDR2: SEHNR, FQNEAQ (reference sequence). V lost 4 bases and J lost 6, with 16 bases in between. The CDR3 extends over 14 amino acids. The CDR3 coding sequence is TGTGCCAGCAGCTCATCCCCCATGGGTGCCGAGCAGTACTTC. This gives the protein CASSSSPMGAEQYF. Looking up the rest from reference TRBV7-9 and TRBJ2-7 gives the full variable domain: DTGVSQNPRHKITKRGQNVTFRCDPISEHNRLYWYRQTLGQGPEFLTYFQNEAQLEKSRLLSDRFSAERPKGSFSTLEIQRTEQGDSAMYLCASSSSPMGAEQYFGPGTRLTVT.

J is TRBJ2-7 and V is TRBV7-3, with 9 bases matching TRBD2. The CDR3 consists of 19 residues. The germline CDR1 and CDR2 sequences are SGHTA and FQGTGA. J lost 0 bases, V lost 1 base, and 13 bases had no gene match. This CDR3 reads CASSLMRGGALGGSYEQYF. The CDR3 nucleotides read TGTGCCAGCAGCTTAATGCGCGGGGGGGCCTTGGGCGGCTCCTACGAGCAGTACTTC.

This clonotype was observed many times. The chain recombines TRBV4-1 with TRBJ1-6; perhaps TRBD1 as D (5 bases). Trimming cost V 0 bases and J 10 bases, with 16 bases left between them. This CDR3 is built from 16 residues. CDR1 MGHRA and CDR2 YSYEKL come from the germline V gene. This chain's CDR3 is CASSQDPGRPGSPLHF. Written as DNA, the CDR3 is TGCGCCAGCAGCCAAGACCCCGGCAGGCCAGGGTCACCCCTCCACTTT.

CDR3 sequence: CSARTSGRLYEQYF. CDR3 nucleotide sequence: TGCAGCGCACGGACTAGCGGGAGACTGTACGAGCAGTACTTC. The V and J genes are TRBV29-1 and TRBJ2-7, with 13 bases identical to TRBD2. The CDR3 length is 14 residues. The junction had 7 bases not matched to a gene; V was cut back by 7 bases and J by 4 bases. Germline V lookup: CDR1 SQVTM, CDR2 ANQGSEA.

Worth noting for this clonotype: Sequence at one end of the junction differs from germline and may be a read error. The V call is TRBV7-2, the J call TRBJ2-1; 9 nucleotides match TRBD2. The germline V gene encodes CDR1 SGHTA and CDR2 FQGNSA. The CDR3 has 20 amino acids. CDR3 in DNA: TGTGCCAGCAGACCAGCAAGGTCCACAATGACTAGCGGAGGCTACAATAAGCAGTTCTTC. Protein product: CASRPARSTMTSGGYNKQFF. The variable domain in full, completed from reference TRBV7-2 and TRBJ2-1, reads GAGVSQSPSNKVTEKGKDVELRCDPISGHTALYWYRQSLGQGLEFLIYFQGNSAPDKSGLPSDRFSAERTGGSVSTLTIQRTQQEDSAVYLCASRPARSTMTSGGYNKQFFGPGTRLTVL.

This clonotype was counted a few times. The chain employs TRBV2 and TRBJ2-7; 8 bases are a match to TRBD1. With V trimmed by 3 bases and J by 5 bases, 6 bases remained unmatched. Germline CDR1 is SNHLY and CDR2 is FYNNEI. This CDR3 comprises 14 residues. The CDR3 sequence is CASSEDRVNDEQYF. CDR3 in DNA: TGTGCCAGCAGTGAGGACAGGGTAAACGACGAGCAGTACTTC.

In its sample, this clonotype was seen many times. The chain employs TRBV5-1 and TRBJ2-3; 7 bases match TRBD2. Germline CDR1 reads SGHRS; CDR2 reads YFSETQ. The CDR3 extends over 12 amino acids. With V trimmed by 2 bases and J by 11 bases, 5 bases remained unmatched. The CDR3 protein is CASSFRDYEQYF. In DNA, the CDR3 is TGCGCCAGCAGCTTCAGGGACTACGAGCAGTATTTT.

V and J are TRBV20-1 and TRBJ1-1; D might be TRBD1 (5 bases). Germline V lookup: CDR1 DFQATT, CDR2 SNEGSKA (reference sequence). The V end was cut by 7 bases, the J end by 3 bases, with 18 bases between. The CDR3 extends over 14 amino acids. The DNA for the CDR3 is TGCAGTGTATTACTAGGGGAAACCCACACTGAAGCTTTCTTT. Translating gives CSVLLGETHTEAFF.

The chain carries TRBV5-1 and TRBJ2-3; D gene uncertain. V was shortened by 3 bases and J by 7 bases, with 9 bases between the two germline ends. Germline-derived CDR1 and CDR2 are SGHRS and YFSETQ. The CDR3 totals 12 residues. CDR3 in DNA: TGCGCCAGCAGCTCCCCTAGGAATACGCAGTATTTT. As protein: CASSSPRNTQYF.